These T cell receptor beta chains were read from a single sample in a study of blood T cells in healthy people across ages. TCRdb itself ran the 5' RACE reads through MiXCR, one entry per CDR3 protein. Among about 970,000 distinct CDR3 sequences listed, roughly 51% were seen once. Sequencing was done on a sample of blood. The receptors here all came from a woman aged 55-75 years in good health. The CDR3 runs from the conserved cysteine through the conserved F or W. The D gene is left open where the match is weak. Clone size is given for some rows only: seen once, a few or many times, or a class if the clone is expanded.

clone_size | j_call | v_call | d_call | cdr3_aa | cdr3_nt
NA | TRBJ2-1 | TRBV9 | TRBD1 | CASSPHSGQGLNEQFF | TGTGCCAGCAGCCCTCACTCGGGACAGGGTCTCAATGAGCAGTTCTTC
few | TRBJ1-2 | TRBV12-3/TRBV12-4 | NA | CASADGNYGYTF | TGTGCCAGCGCAGACGGCAACTATGGCTACACCTTC
NA | TRBJ2-3 | TRBV2 | TRBD2 | CASSVGAGDTDTQYF | TGTGCCAGCAGTGTTGGGGCGGGGGACACAGATACGCAGTATTTT
few | TRBJ2-4 | TRBV20-1 | NA | CSATPRVGSIQYF | TGCAGTGCTACCCCCAGGGTTGGTAGCATTCAGTACTTC
many | TRBJ2-5 | TRBV20-1 | TRBD2 | CSARDQESGGAYQETQYF | TGCAGTGCTAGAGATCAGGAGAGCGGGGGGGCTTACCAAGAGACCCAGTACTTC
NA | TRBJ2-3 | TRBV20-1 | TRBD1 | CSAWDRGITDTQYF | TGCAGTGCTTGGGACAGGGGAATCACAGATACGCAGTATTTT
NA | TRBJ2-1 | TRBV29-1 | TRBD2 | CSGATRLAGGYTEQFF | TGCAGCGGCGCAACCAGACTAGCGGGGGGCTACACTGAGCAGTTCTTC
few | TRBJ2-5 | TRBV5-1 | TRBD2 | CASSLGLAGEVQYF | TGCGCCAGCAGCTTGGGACTAGCGGGAGAGGTTCAGTACTTC
few | TRBJ2-5 | TRBV4-1 | TRBD1 | CASSLTPGQVQETQYF | TGCGCCAGCAGCCTGACCCCGGGACAGGTACAAGAGACCCAGTACTTC
NA | TRBJ2-1 | TRBV3-1 | TRBD2 | CASSQVSGGAYNEQFF | TGTGCCAGCAGCCAAGTTTCGGGGGGGGCCTACAATGAGCAGTTCTTC
NA | TRBJ1-6 | TRBV30 | NA | CAWSSRILHF | TGTGCCTGGAGTTCGAGGATCCTCCACTTT
NA | TRBJ2-7 | TRBV5-6 | NA | CASSWGSSLYEQYF | TGTGCCAGCAGCTGGGGCAGTTCTCTCTACGAGCAGTACTTC
NA | TRBJ2-4 | TRBV5-6 | NA | CASSLIVEAPGNIQYF | TGTGCCAGCAGCTTGATCGTAGAGGCCCCGGGAAACATTCAGTACTTC
NA | TRBJ2-3 | TRBV5-5 | TRBD2 | CASRAGLAGSTDTQYF | TGTGCCAGCAGGGCGGGACTAGCGGGAAGCACAGATACGCAGTATTTT
NA | TRBJ2-5 | TRBV20-1 | NA | CSAKKAGWKTQYF | TGCAGTGCGAAGAAGGCGGGATGGAAGACCCAGTACTTC
NA | TRBJ2-7 | TRBV4-1 | TRBD2 | CASSQSTSGSTYEQYF | TGCGCCAGCAGCCAATCGACTAGCGGGAGTACCTACGAGCAGTACTTC
NA | TRBJ2-5 | TRBV2 | TRBD1 | CASSYAGDRVLETQYF | TGTGCCAGCAGCTACGCCGGGGACAGGGTTCTAGAGACCCAGTACTTC
NA | TRBJ2-3 | TRBV7-2 | TRBD2 | CASSLGSSGRLDTQYF | TGTGCCAGCAGCTTAGGGTCTAGCGGGAGGTTAGATACGCAGTATTTT
NA | TRBJ2-3 | TRBV28 | TRBD1 | CASSWGQIKDTQYF | TGTGCCAGCAGTTGGGGACAGATAAAAGATACGCAGTATTTT
NA | TRBJ1-1 | TRBV7-9 | TRBD1 | CASSINRGNTEAFF | TGTGCCAGCAGCATAAACAGGGGGAACACTGAAGCTTTCTTT
NA | TRBJ2-5 | TRBV27 | NA | CTSSMSPWETQYF | TGTACCAGCAGTATGTCCCCGTGGGAGACCCAGTACTTC
NA | TRBJ2-1 | TRBV20-1 | TRBD2 | CSARTSGRAGTYNEQFF | TGCAGTGCTCGGACTAGCGGGAGGGCCGGAACCTACAATGAGCAGTTCTTC
NA | TRBJ2-1 | TRBV5-6 | NA | CASRDWGYNEQFF | TGTGCCAGCAGAGATTGGGGGTACAATGAGCAGTTCTTC
NA | TRBJ2-1 | TRBV28 | TRBD2 | CASSFLGEGPSNEQFF | TGTGCCAGCAGTTTCTTAGGGGAGGGCCCGAGCAATGAGCAGTTCTTC
once | TRBJ1-2 | TRBV5-1 | NA | CASGPRDFYGYTF | TGCGCCAGCGGTCCCCGGGACTTCTATGGCTACACCTTC
few | TRBJ2-1 | TRBV4-1 | TRBD2 | CASKSLAESSYNEQFF | TGCGCCAGCAAGTCCCTAGCGGAGAGCTCCTACAATGAGCAGTTCTTC
NA | TRBJ1-5 | TRBV5-6 | NA | CASSLGGGAESQPQHF | TGTGCCAGCAGCTTGGGCGGGGGGGCTGAGAGTCAGCCCCAGCATTTT
few | TRBJ2-5 | TRBV7-9 | TRBD1 | CASSLKGAQETQYF | TGTGCCAGCAGCTTAAAGGGGGCCCAAGAGACCCAGTACTTC